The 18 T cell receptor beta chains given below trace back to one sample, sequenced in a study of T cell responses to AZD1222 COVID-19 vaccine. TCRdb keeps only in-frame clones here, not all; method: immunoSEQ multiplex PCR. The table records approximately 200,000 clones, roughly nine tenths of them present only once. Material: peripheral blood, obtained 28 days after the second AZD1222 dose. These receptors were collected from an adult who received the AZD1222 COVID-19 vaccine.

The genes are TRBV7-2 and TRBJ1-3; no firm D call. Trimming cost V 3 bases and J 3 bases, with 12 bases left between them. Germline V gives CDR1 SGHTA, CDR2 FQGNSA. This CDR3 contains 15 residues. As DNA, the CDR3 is TGTGCCAGCAGCTTTACCGCCACCCTTGGAAACACCATATATTTT. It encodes CASSFTATLGNTIYF.

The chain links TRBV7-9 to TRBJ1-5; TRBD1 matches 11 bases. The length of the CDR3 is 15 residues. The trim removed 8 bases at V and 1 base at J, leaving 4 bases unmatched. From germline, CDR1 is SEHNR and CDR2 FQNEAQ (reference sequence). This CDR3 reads CASGQGAMSNQPQHF. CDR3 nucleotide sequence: TGTGCCAGCGGACAGGGGGCTATGAGCAATCAGCCCCAGCATTTT. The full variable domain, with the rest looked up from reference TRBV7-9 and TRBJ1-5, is DTGVSQNPRHKITKRGQNVTFRCDPISEHNRLYWYRQTLGQGPEFLTYFQNEAQLEKSRLLSDRFSAERPKGSFSTLEIQRTEQGDSAMYLCASGQGAMSNQPQHFGDGTRLSIL.

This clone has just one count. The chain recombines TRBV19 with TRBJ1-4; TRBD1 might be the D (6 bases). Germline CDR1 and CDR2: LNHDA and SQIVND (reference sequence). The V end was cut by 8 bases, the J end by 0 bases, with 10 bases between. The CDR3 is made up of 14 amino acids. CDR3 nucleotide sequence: TGTGCCAGTGCGGGGGGCGCAACTAATGAAAAACTGTTTTTT. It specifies CASAGGATNEKLFF.

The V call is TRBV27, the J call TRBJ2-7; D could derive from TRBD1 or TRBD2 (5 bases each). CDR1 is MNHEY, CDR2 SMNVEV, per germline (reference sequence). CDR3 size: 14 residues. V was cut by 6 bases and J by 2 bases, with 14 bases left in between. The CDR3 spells CASSQWGRTYEQYF. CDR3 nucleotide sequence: TGTGCCAGCAGCCAATGGGGACGGACCTACGAGCAGTACTTC.

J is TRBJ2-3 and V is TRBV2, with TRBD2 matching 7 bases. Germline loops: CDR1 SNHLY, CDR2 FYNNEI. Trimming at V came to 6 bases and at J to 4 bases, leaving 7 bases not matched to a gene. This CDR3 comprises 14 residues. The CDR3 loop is CASRAREKSDTQYF. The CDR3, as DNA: TGTGCCAGCAGGGCGCGGGAGAAGTCAGATACGCAGTATTTT.

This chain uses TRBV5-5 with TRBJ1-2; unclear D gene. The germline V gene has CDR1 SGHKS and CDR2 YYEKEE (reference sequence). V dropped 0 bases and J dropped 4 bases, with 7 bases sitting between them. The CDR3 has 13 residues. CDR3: CASSLGLVYGYTF. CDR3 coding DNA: TGTGCCAGCAGCTTGGGTTTAGTCTATGGCTACACCTTC.

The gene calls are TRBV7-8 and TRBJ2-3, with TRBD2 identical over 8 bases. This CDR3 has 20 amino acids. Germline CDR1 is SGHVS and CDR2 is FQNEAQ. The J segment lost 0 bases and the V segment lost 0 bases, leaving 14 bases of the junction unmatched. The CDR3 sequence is CASSLASSGFPQTSTDTQYF. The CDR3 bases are TGTGCCAGCAGCTTAGCTTCTAGCGGGTTCCCACAGACTAGCACAGATACGCAGTATTTT.

The CDR3 DNA reads TGTGCCAGCACCTCTCTGGCTGGAGGTGGCTACACCTTC. Its translation: CASTSLAGGGYTF. The V and J genes are TRBV28 and TRBJ1-2, with D unclear. The length of the CDR3 is 13 residues. Germline CDR1 and CDR2: MDHEN and SYDVKM. Trimming pared 7 bases from V and 7 bases from J, leaving 16 bases between.

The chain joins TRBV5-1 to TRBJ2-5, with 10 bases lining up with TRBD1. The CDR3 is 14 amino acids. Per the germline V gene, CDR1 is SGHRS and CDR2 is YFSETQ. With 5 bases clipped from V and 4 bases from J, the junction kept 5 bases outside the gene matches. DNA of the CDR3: TGCGCCAGCAGGCAGACAGGGGGCGGAGAGACCCAGTACTTC. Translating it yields CASRQTGGGETQYF. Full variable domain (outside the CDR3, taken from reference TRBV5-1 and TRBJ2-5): KAGVTQTPRYLIKTRGQQVTLSCSPISGHRSVSWYQQTPGQGLQFLFEYFSETQRNKGNFPGRFSGRQFSNSRSEMNVSTLELGDSALYLCASRQTGGGETQYFGPGTRLLVL.

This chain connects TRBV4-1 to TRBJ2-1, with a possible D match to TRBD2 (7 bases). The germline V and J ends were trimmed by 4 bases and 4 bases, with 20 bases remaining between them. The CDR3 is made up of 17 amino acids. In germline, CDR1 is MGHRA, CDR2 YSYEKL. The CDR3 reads CASSLGGAGLRYNEQFF. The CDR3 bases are TGCGCCAGCAGCCTTGGGGGGGCGGGGTTGAGATACAATGAGCAGTTCTTC.

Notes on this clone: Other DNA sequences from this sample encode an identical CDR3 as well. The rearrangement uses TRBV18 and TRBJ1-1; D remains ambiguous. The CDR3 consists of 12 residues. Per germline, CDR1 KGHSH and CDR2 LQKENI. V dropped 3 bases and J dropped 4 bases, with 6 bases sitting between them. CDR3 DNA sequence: TGTGCCAGCTCACCCCAAGGCACTGAAGCTTTCTTT. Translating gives CASSPQGTEAFF. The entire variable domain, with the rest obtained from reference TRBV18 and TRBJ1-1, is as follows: NAGVMQNPRHLVRRRGQEARLRCSPMKGHSHVYWYRQLPEEGLKFMVYLQKENIIDESGMPKERFSAEFPKEGPSILRIQQVVRGDSAAYFCASSPQGTEAFFGQGTRLTVV.

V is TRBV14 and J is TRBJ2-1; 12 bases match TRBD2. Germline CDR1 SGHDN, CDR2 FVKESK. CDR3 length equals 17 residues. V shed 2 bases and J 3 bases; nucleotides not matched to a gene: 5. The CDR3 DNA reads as TGTGCCAGCAGCCAATCCCCGGGACTAGCGGGCTACAATGAGCAGTTCTTC. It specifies CASSQSPGLAGYNEQFF. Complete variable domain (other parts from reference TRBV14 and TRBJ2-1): EAGVTQFPSHSVIEKGQTVTLRCDPISGHDNLYWYRRVMGKEIKFLLHFVKESKQDESGMPNNRFLAERTGGTYSTLKVQPAELEDSGVYFCASSQSPGLAGYNEQFFGPGTRLTVL.

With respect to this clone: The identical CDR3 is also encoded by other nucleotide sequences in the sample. The CDR3 coding sequence is TGCGCCAGCAGCGCCGGACCAGGGGAGCCTGGCTCCTACGAGCAGTACTTC. This gives the protein CASSAGPGEPGSYEQYF. This chain uses TRBV10-1 with TRBJ2-7; D might be TRBD1 (6 bases). The CDR3 runs to 17 residues. Looked up from germline, CDR1 is WNHNN and CDR2 is SYGVQD (reference sequence). Between the trimmed V and J ends, which lost 6 bases and 0 bases, there was a span of 21 bases.

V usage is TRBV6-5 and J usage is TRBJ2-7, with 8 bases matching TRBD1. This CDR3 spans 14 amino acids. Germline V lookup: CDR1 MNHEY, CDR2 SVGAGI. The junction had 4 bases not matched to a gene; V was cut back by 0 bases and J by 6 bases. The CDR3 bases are TGTGCCAGCAGTTACTCGAGACAGGGGAGCGAGCAGTACTTC. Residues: CASSYSRQGSEQYF.

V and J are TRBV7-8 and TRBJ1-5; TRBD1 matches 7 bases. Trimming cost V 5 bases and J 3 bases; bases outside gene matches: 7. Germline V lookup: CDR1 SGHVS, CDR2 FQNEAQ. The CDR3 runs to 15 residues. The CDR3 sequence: CASSPDRVVNQPQHF. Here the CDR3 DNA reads TGTGCCAGCAGCCCTGACAGGGTAGTCAATCAGCCCCAGCATTTT.

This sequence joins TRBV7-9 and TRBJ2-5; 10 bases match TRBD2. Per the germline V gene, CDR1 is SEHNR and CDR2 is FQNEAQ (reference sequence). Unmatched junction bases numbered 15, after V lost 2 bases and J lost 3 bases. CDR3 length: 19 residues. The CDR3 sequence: CASSLKGTSVRWAEETQYF. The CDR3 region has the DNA TGTGCCAGCAGCTTAAAAGGGACTAGCGTTCGATGGGCGGAAGAGACCCAGTACTTC.

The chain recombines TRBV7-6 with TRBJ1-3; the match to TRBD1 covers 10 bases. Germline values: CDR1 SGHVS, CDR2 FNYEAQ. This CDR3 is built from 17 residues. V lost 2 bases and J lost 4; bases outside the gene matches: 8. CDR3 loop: CASSLLDRGMIGNTIYF. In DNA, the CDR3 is TGTGCCAGCAGCTTATTGGACAGGGGGATGATCGGAAACACCATATATTTT.

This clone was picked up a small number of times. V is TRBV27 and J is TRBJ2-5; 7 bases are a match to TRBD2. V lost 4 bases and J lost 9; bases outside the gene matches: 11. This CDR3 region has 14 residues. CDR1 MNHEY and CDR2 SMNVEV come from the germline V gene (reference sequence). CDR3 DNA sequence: TGTGCCAGCAGTTCCGACCGCGGACTAGGGTCCCAGTACTTC. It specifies CASSSDRGLGSQYF.